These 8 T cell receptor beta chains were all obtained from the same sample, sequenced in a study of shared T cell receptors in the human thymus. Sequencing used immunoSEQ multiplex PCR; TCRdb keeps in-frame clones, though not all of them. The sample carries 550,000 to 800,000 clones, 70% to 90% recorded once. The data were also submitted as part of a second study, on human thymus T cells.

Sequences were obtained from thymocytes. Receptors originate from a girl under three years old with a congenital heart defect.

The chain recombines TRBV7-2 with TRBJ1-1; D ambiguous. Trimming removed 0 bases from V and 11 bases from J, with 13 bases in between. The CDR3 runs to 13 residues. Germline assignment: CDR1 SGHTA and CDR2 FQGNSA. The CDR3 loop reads CASSLAPASDAFF. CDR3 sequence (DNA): TGTGCCAGCAGCTTAGCGCCGGCAAGCGACGCTTTCTTT.

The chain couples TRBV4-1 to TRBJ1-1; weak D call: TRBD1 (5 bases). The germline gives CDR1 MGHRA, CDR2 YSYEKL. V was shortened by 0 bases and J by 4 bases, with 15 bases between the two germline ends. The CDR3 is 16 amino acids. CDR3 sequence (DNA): TGCGCCAGCAGCCAAGATAACGGGGGTGGACCCACTGAAGCTTTCTTT. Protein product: CASSQDNGGGPTEAFF.

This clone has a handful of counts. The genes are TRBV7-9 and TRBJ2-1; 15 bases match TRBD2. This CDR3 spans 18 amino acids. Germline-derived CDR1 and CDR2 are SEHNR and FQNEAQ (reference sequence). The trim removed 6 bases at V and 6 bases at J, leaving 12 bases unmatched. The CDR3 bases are TGTGCCAGCAGTCTCCGGACTAGCGGGGGGGCCTACAGCAATGAGCAGTTCTTC. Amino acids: CASSLRTSGGAYSNEQFF.

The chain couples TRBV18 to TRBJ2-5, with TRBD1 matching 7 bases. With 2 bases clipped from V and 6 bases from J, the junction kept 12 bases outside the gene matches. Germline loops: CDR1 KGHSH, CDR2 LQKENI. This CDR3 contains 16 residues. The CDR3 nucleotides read TGTGCCAGCTCACCAGGTACAGGGGAGTTTTGGCAGACCCAGTACTTC. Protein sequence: CASSPGTGEFWQTQYF.

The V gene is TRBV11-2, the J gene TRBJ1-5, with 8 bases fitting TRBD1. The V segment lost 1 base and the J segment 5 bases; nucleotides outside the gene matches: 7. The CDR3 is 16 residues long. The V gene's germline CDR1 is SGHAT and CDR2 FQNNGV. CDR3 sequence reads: CASSLGGQEKDQPQHF. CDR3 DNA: TGTGCCAGCAGCTTAGGGGGACAGGAAAAAGATCAGCCCCAGCATTTT.

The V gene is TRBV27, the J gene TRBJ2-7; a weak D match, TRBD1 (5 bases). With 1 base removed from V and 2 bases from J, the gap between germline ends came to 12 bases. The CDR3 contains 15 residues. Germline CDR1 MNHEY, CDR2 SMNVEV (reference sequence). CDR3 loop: CASSLYNRNAYEQYF. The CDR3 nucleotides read TGTGCCAGCAGTTTATATAACAGGAACGCCTACGAGCAGTACTTC.

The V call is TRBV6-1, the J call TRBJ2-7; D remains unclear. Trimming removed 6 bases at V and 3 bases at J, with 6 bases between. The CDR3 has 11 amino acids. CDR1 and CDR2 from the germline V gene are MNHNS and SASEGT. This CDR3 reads CASRELYEQYF. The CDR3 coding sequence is TGTGCCAGCAGGGAGCTCTACGAGCAGTACTTC.

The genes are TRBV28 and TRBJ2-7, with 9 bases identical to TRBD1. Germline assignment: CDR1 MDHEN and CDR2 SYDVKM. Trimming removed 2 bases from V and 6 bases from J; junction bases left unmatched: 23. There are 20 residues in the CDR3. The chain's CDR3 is CASSLRTQGAARGGLGEQYF. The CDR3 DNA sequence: TGTGCCAGCAGTTTAAGGACACAGGGGGCAGCCCGAGGTGGACTCGGCGAGCAGTACTTC.